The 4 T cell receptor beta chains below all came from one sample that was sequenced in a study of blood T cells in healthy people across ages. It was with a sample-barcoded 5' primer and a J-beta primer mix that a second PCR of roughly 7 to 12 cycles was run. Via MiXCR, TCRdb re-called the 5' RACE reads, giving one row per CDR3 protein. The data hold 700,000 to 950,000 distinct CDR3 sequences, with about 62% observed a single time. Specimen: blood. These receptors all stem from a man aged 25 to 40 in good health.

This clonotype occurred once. The CDR3 sequence is CASKDRKRDYEQYF. Here the CDR3 DNA reads TGTGCCAGCAAAGACAGGAAAAGAGACTACGAGCAGTACTTC. The rearrangement joins TRBV2 to TRBJ2-7, with a possible D match to TRBD1 (6 bases). CDR3 length: 14 amino acids. V lost 7 bases and J lost 3, with 16 bases in between. Germline CDR1 reads SNHLY; CDR2 reads FYNNEI.

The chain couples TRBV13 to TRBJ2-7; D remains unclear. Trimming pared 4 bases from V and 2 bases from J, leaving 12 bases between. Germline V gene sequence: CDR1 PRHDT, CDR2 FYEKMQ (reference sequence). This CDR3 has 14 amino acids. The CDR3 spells CASSSRSLTYEQYF. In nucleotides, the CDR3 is TGTGCCAGCAGCTCTAGGTCGTTAACCTACGAGCAGTACTTC.

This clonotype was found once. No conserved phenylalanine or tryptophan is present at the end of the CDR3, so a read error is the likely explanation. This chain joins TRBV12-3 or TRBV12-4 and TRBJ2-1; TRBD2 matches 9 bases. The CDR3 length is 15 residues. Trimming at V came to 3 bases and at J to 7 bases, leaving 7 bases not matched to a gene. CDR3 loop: CASSLLAGGQNEQFL. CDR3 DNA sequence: TGTGCCAGCAGTTTGTTGGCGGGAGGGCAAAATGAGCAGTTCTTA.

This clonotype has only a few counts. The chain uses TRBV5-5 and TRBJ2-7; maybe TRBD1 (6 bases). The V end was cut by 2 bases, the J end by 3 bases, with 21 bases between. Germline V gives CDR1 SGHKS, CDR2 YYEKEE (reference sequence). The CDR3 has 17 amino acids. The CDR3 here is CASSFVALGARFYEQYF. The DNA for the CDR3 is TGTGCCAGCAGCTTTGTGGCCCTGGGGGCGAGGTTCTACGAGCAGTACTTC.